In its sample, the clone carrying this TCR beta chain was seen a few times. The data stem from a study of blood T cell repertoires in COVID-19. Turning to the study itself: Nucleic acid was either cDNA or gDNA, and it came from T cells, B-cell-depleted T cells, or PBMCs.

V was cut by 0 bases and J by 12 bases, with 11 bases left in between. Germline V gene data show CDR1 as SQVTM and CDR2 as ANQGSEA. This CDR3 has 11 residues. Authors' data handling: How many nucleated cells were present was estimated from reference gene primer amplification. TCRdb's table, derived via immunoSEQ multiplex PCR, lists solely in-frame clones and lacks some. V, J and clone size derive from that table, while D and trimming were established from the DNA sequence. Counted here are 55,000 to 70,000 clones, about three quarters occurring once; the ten biggest clones make up around 14%. The chain has TRBV29-1 and TRBJ1-2, with a weak D call TRBD1 (5 bases). This clonotype was obtained from a man older than 75 with acute or convalescent COVID-19. Sequencing was carried out using peripheral blood. For the CDR3, the DNA is TGCAGCGTTGAAGATCTGGGGGGTCACACCTTC. It specifies CSVEDLGGHTF.